The rows below give T cell receptor beta chains drawn from one sample of a study of shared clonotypes between healthy human individuals. The data were produced by immunoSEQ multiplex PCR, yet TCRdb's version contains in-frame clones alone and is incomplete. The sample yields about 2.4 million clones, roughly 92% seen once. The source material was naive CD4+ T cells sorted from blood. All receptors derive from a young man in good health. CDR3s leave out the opening cysteine and the closing phenylalanine or tryptophan. Fields, in order: V gene, J gene, CDR3 protein.

TRBV7-2,TRBJ1-6,ASSSRTGVFSYNSPLH
TRBV29-1,TRBJ2-3,SGTSGGSTDTQY
TRBV6-6,TRBJ1-5,ASSPGASQPQH
TRBV6-5,TRBJ1-1,ASSYDGRRAF
TRBV19,TRBJ1-5,ASSIGGGGRSNQPQH
TRBV15,TRBJ2-7,ATSRDRLAGAYEQY
TRBV6-4,TRBJ2-7,ASRLTPGGDYPYEQY
TRBV18,TRBJ2-6,ASSQGSAGANVLT
TRBV30,TRBJ1-3,AWTRDSGNTIY
TRBV2,NA,ASRGDSWVSYEQY
TRBV2,TRBJ2-6,ASSGTRLTGPSSGANVLT
TRBV7-2,TRBJ1-5,ASSQRQGGQPQH
TRBV5-1,TRBJ2-7,ASSLDAGGPHEQY
TRBV6-1,TRBJ2-7,ASSDLRQAQAYEQY
TRBV30,TRBJ2-7,AWSGGLSSSYEQY
TRBV2,TRBJ1-3,ASSEGMGNTIY
TRBV7-9,TRBJ2-1,ASSFTGGGSYNEQF
TRBV5-6,TRBJ1-6,ASSGGQVYNSPLH
TRBV19,TRBJ2-7,ASSTTGTEYSYEQY
TRBV11-2,TRBJ2-7,ASSPRGRGLFYEQY
TRBV6-5,TRBJ2-5,ASGRRVQETQY
TRBV6-1,TRBJ1-4,ASSYGQGGEKLF
TRBV6-6,TRBJ2-3,ASRDDTSSTDTQY
TRBV4-1,TRBJ2-7,ASSQPLGLQASYEQY
TRBV10-3,TRBJ1-6,AISALTEGNSPLH
TRBV10-3,TRBJ2-5,AIRGSGETQY
TRBV5-1,TRBJ2-5,ASRAGTSGGEY
TRBV28,TRBJ1-6,ASSFLWTGDSYNSPLH
TRBV27,TRBJ2-2,ASSPGGAGELF
TRBV7-2,TRBJ2-3,ASSLGIATDTQY
TRBV2,TRBJ1-5,ASSVWGAQGNQPQH
TRBV7-3,TRBJ2-5,ASSPTPQETQY
TRBV6-5,TRBJ2-7,ASSYSQAGSPYEQY
TRBV18,TRBJ1-3,ASSPSTGQTGNTIY
TRBV19,TRBJ1-1,ATGTGGTEAF
TRBV4-1,TRBJ2-1,ASSQAYSPSSEQF
TRBV6-5,TRBJ2-7,ASSYRDRGGYEQY
TRBV10-2,TRBJ2-7,ASSDPSGYEQY
TRBV5-1,TRBJ2-5,ASSGGTGGRETQY
TRBV11-2,TRBJ2-5,ASSQGQGTETQY
TRBV27,TRBJ2-3,ASSLLGLAHTDTQY
TRBV5-5,TRBJ2-4,ASSLDGQLAKNIQY
TRBV28,TRBJ2-5,ASSRLAGGSRETQY
TRBV5-1,TRBJ1-1,ASSLGGSTGGARSEAF
TRBV2,TRBJ2-3,ASSAESSGKMQY
TRBV5-6,TRBJ2-3,ASSLRASGTDTQY